Described below is a single T cell receptor (beta chain) sequence and its context. Its antigen is unidentified. This entry is derived from a study of cytomegalovirus exposure and HLA in healthy donors. It was with 60 Vbeta and 13 Jbeta primers that the PCR ran. The repertoire was sequenced with immunoSEQ multiplex PCR; TCRdb's copy has only in-frame clones and lacks some. This table holds about 130,000 clones, around three quarters found once. Study-level results: A later analysis found TCR association rates differed by HLA locus, highest for DRB1 and lowest for HLA-C. Judged likely to be a sequencing artifact was a cluster of highly shared sequence variants. A later analysis by the authors found several of the most significant clusters apparently linked to common viral pathogens.

This clonotype was obtained from a woman aged 40 to 50 in good health and CMV-seropositive. Sequenced sample: PBMCs.

The CDR3 region is CASSTQGLETQYF. The CDR3 DNA is TGTGCCAGTAGTACCCAGGGACTTGAGACCCAGTACTTC. This chain links TRBV19 with TRBJ2-5; weak D call: TRBD2 (6 bases). The length of the CDR3 is 13 residues. Trimming took 4 bases from V and 5 from J, leaving 11 bases between them. The germline V gene encodes CDR1 LNHDA and CDR2 SQIVND (reference sequence).